This T cell receptor beta chain was captured in a study of vaccination effects on CD4 cells after COVID-19. Study-level background: Peptides at roughly 10 ug/ml and IL-2 at about 10 IU/ml were added to roughly 2 million PBMC per well. Study-wide results and limits: Missing from the study were early post-infection timepoints, and its convalescent patients were few.

Researchers isolated CD4+ T cells once roughly ten days of culture had elapsed. The vaccine recipients had no prior SARS-CoV-2 infection, with negative nucleocapsid antibodies. Half of the medium was exchanged for IL-2 medium on both days 3 and 7. After removal of 6 bases from V and 2 bases from J, the junction contained 6 bases not matched to a gene. The CDR3 contains 14 residues. Germline CDR1 SNHLY, CDR2 FYNNEI. Sequencing used immunoSEQ multiplex PCR; TCRdb keeps in-frame clones, though not all of them. The sample lists approximately 40,000 clones, around 80% occurring once. A remark on this clone: No antigen is known for it.

The rearrangement uses TRBV2 and TRBJ2-5; 7 bases match TRBD1. The sample here was CD4+ T cells from PBMCs cultured without peptide, taken before COVID-19 vaccination. The TCR sequence derives from a human donor who received a COVID-19 vaccine. The CDR3 here is CASRRGQTQETQYF. The CDR3 region has the DNA TGTGCCAGCAGGAGGGGACAGACACAAGAGACCCAGTACTTC.